The clone carrying this TCR beta chain was observed a handful of times. The data were taken from a study of glioma-infiltrating T cells after dendritic cell vaccination. Turning to the study itself: Autologous tumor lysate was loaded overnight onto monocyte-derived dendritic cells grown 7 to 8 days with IL-4 and GM-CSF.

Selection required adequate fresh-frozen tumor tissue plus more than two years' survival data. Looked up from germline, CDR1 is SGHAT and CDR2 is FQDESV (reference sequence). The V gene lost 1 base and the J gene lost 7 bases, with 14 bases spanning the gap. The CDR3 consists of 15 residues. The method was immunoSEQ multiplex PCR; TCRdb's version includes in-frame clones alone and lacks a portion of them. The repertoire holds some 100,000 clones, with 75% to 85% as singletons. This specimen was blood, taken before dendritic cell vaccination. The gene calls are TRBV11-1 and TRBJ2-1; possible D gene TRBD1, 5 bases. The sequence was collected from a human donor with glioblastoma. The CDR3 loop is CASSLEGRRKNEQFF. The CDR3, as DNA: TGTGCCAGCAGCTTAGAGGGGCGAAGGAAGAATGAGCAGTTCTTC.